This entry lists 20 T cell receptor beta chains sequenced from one sample in a study of T-cell memory formation after mild COVID-19. MiXCR was run by TCRdb on the 5' RACE reads, yielding one entry per CDR3 protein. The sample consists of approximately 150,000 distinct CDR3 sequences, around 5.8% of them appearing once. The specimen was PBMCs or a T cell subset sorted from them (not recorded which). The receptors stem from an adult woman who had mild COVID-19 (a few samples of this study predate the infection). Cell type and time point are not known.

The gene calls are TRBV12-3 or TRBV12-4 and TRBJ1-5, with a tentative D call TRBD1 (6 bases). V dropped 4 bases and J dropped 1 base, with 11 bases sitting between them. The CDR3 has 15 residues. This CDR3 reads CASSWGGASNQPQHF. CDR3 nucleotides: TGTGCCAGCAGTTGGGGGGGGGCGAGCAATCAGCCCCAGCATTTT.

This clonotype came up many times. The chain joins TRBV24-1 to TRBJ2-1, with 13 bases fitting TRBD2. Germline assignment: CDR1 KGHDR and CDR2 SFDVKD. With V trimmed by 4 bases and J by 9 bases, 14 bases remained unmatched. The CDR3 runs 18 residues. The CDR3 loop is CATSDRPLTSGRAGEQFF. In DNA form, the CDR3 reads TGTGCCACCAGTGACCGACCACTCACTAGCGGGAGGGCCGGTGAGCAGTTCTTC.

This clonotype has ten or more counts. The V and J genes are TRBV20-1 and TRBJ2-4; D is uncertain. Germline-derived CDR1 and CDR2 are DFQATT and SNEGSKA (reference sequence). V was shortened by 3 bases and J by 0 bases, with 9 bases between the two germline ends. The CDR3 is made up of 14 amino acids. This CDR3 is CSASTATAKNIQYF. CDR3 in DNA: TGCAGTGCTAGTACGGCGACAGCCAAAAACATTCAGTACTTC.

This clonotype was seen at least ten times. V usage is TRBV24-1 and J usage is TRBJ1-6; maybe TRBD1 (5 bases). The germline V and J ends were trimmed by 3 bases and 8 bases, with 13 bases remaining between them. Germline-derived CDR1 and CDR2 are KGHDR and SFDVKD. The CDR3 has 15 amino acids. The CDR3 sequence: CATSDAGRSDSPLHF. The CDR3 nucleotides read TGTGCCACCAGTGATGCAGGGCGGTCGGATTCACCCCTCCACTTT.

This clonotype was seen many times. The chain uses TRBV5-1 and TRBJ2-7; TRBD1 matches at 8 bases. The CDR3 is 15 residues long. V trimming: 5 bases; J trimming: 1 base; junction bases outside the gene matches: 8. CDR1 and CDR2 (germline): SGHRS, YFSETQ. This CDR3 reads CASRSPGQASYEQYF. In DNA, the CDR3 is TGCGCCAGCAGGTCTCCGGGACAGGCTTCCTACGAGCAGTACTTC.

This clonotype was counted ten times or more. The chain employs TRBV6-2 or TRBV6-3 and TRBJ1-2, with D uncertain. The CDR3 totals 13 residues. V shed 0 bases and J shed 5 bases, with 7 bases lying between them. Germline lookup yields CDR1 MNHEY and CDR2 SVGEGT. DNA of the CDR3: TGTGCCAGCAGTTACTCCGTTCAATATGGCTACACCTTC. Protein product: CASSYSVQYGYTF.

Many counts were recorded for this clonotype. DNA for the CDR3: TGCAGTGCTAGGACAGCGGGCTTCTACAATGAGCAGTTCTTC. It codes for CSARTAGFYNEQFF. The chain has TRBV20-1 and TRBJ2-1; maybe TRBD2 (6 bases). The CDR3 sequence is 14 residues long. Germline V gene sequence: CDR1 DFQATT, CDR2 SNEGSKA (reference sequence). The V end was cut by 3 bases, the J end by 3 bases, with 12 bases between.

There are many counts of this clonotype. The rearrangement joins TRBV19 to TRBJ2-3, with TRBD2 as a possible D gene (6 bases). V dropped 5 bases and J dropped 3 bases, with 15 bases sitting between them. Germline CDR1 reads LNHDA; CDR2 reads SQIVND (reference sequence). This CDR3 spans 15 amino acids. CDR3 protein: CASSGRQGLTDTQYF. DNA of the CDR3: TGTGCCAGTAGTGGGCGGCAGGGACTTACAGATACGCAGTATTTT.

This clonotype was picked up many times. The chain couples TRBV12-3 or TRBV12-4 to TRBJ1-4; D remains unclear. V lost 4 bases and J lost 4, with 16 bases in between. The CDR3 is 16 amino acids. The CDR3 is CASSSDARGINEKLFF. As DNA, the CDR3 is TGTGCCAGCAGTTCAGACGCACGCGGGATTAATGAAAAACTGTTTTTT.

This clonotype was observed at least ten times. This chain joins TRBV20-1 and TRBJ2-4, with TRBD2 matching over 13 bases. This CDR3 region has 17 residues. The junction had 7 bases not matched to a gene; V was cut back by 5 bases and J by 0 bases. Germline V lookup: CDR1 DFQATT, CDR2 SNEGSKA (reference sequence). CDR3: CSAPGLAGILAKNIQYF. As DNA, the CDR3 is TGCAGTGCTCCGGGACTAGCGGGGATTCTAGCCAAAAACATTCAGTACTTC.

This clonotype was counted many times. This chain links TRBV7-2 with TRBJ2-5; possible D gene TRBD2, 6 bases. Germline V gene lookup returns CDR1 SGHTA and CDR2 FQGNSA. Trimming removed 8 bases from V and 4 bases from J, with 14 bases in between. CDR3 length equals 13 residues. In DNA form, the CDR3 reads TGTGCCAGCGACGGGAGCATAGGAGAGACCCAGTACTTC. Its translation is CASDGSIGETQYF. Filled out from reference TRBV7-2 and TRBJ2-5, the complete variable domain reads GAGVSQSPSNKVTEKGKDVELRCDPISGHTALYWYRQSLGQGLEFLIYFQGNSAPDKSGLPSDRFSAERTGGSVSTLTIQRTQQEDSAVYLCASDGSIGETQYFGPGTRLLVL.

The rearrangement uses TRBV29-1 and TRBJ1-4, with a possible D match to TRBD1 (6 bases). Germline V gene data show CDR1 as SQVTM and CDR2 as ANQGSEA. Between the trimmed V and J ends, which lost 7 bases and 7 bases, there was a span of 13 bases. CDR3 length: 12 residues. The CDR3: CSGTGLGEKLFF. The CDR3 DNA reads TGCAGCGGAACAGGGTTGGGTGAAAAACTGTTTTTT.

This clonotype was counted many times. V is TRBV7-2 and J is TRBJ1-5; D perhaps matches TRBD1 (5 bases). The CDR3 is 15 residues long. Trimming pared 5 bases from V and 1 base from J, leaving 12 bases between. Germline assignment: CDR1 SGHTA and CDR2 FQGNSA. CDR3 in DNA: TGTGCCAGCAGCCGCGGGGCAGGGAGCAATCAGCCCCAGCATTTT. Translating it yields CASSRGAGSNQPQHF. Using reference TRBV7-2 and TRBJ1-5 for the parts outside the CDR3, the full variable domain is GAGVSQSPSNKVTEKGKDVELRCDPISGHTALYWYRQSLGQGLEFLIYFQGNSAPDKSGLPSDRFSAERTGGSVSTLTIQRTQQEDSAVYLCASSRGAGSNQPQHFGDGTRLSIL.

In its sample, this clonotype was seen many times. The J gene is TRBJ2-1, the V gene TRBV7-3, with TRBD2 matching 10 bases. The CDR3 length is 15 residues. The V gene's germline CDR1 is SGHTA and CDR2 FQGTGA. V shed 5 bases, J shed 4 bases, and the junction held 5 bases outside the gene matches. CDR3 sequence reads: CASSPLAGEYNEQFF. DNA for the CDR3: TGTGCCAGCAGCCCTCTAGCGGGAGAGTACAATGAGCAGTTCTTC.

On this clonotype: A read error may be the cause here, since a much bigger clone is one base away. V usage is TRBV5-1 and J usage is TRBJ2-5; no definite D call. The CDR3 runs to 14 residues. The germline V gene encodes CDR1 SGHRS and CDR2 YFSETQ. The CDR3 loop is CDSSLITVQETQYF. The CDR3 coding sequence is TGCGACAGCAGCTTGATCACAGTCCAAGAGACCCAGTACTTC.

This clonotype was counted at least ten times. V usage is TRBV5-5 and J usage is TRBJ1-2; D is unresolved. This CDR3 is built from 14 residues. The V end lost 0 bases, the J end lost 4 bases, and 10 bases lay between the germline ends. Germline V gene lookup returns CDR1 SGHKS and CDR2 YYEKEE (reference sequence). CDR3 coding DNA: TGTGCCAGCAGCTTGGTTGCGGGCAGCTATGGCTACACCTTC. It codes for CASSLVAGSYGYTF.

This chain uses TRBV7-9 with TRBJ2-2; D unclear. Germline CDR1 and CDR2: SEHNR and FQNEAQ (reference sequence). V was clipped by 6 bases and J by 2 bases, with 13 bases between them. The length of the CDR3 is 15 residues. The CDR3 spells CASRPRSLNTGELFF. DNA for the CDR3: TGTGCCAGCAGACCGAGGTCTTTAAACACCGGGGAGCTGTTTTTT.

This clonotype has more than one count but fewer than ten. The CDR3 DNA follows: TGTGCCAGCAGTGAATACGGGATCAGGGCTGGAAACACCATATATTTT. As protein: CASSEYGIRAGNTIYF. The chain couples TRBV25-1 to TRBJ1-3, with D perhaps TRBD1 (5 bases). Deletions cut 0 bases from V and 2 bases from J, with 11 bases between. Per germline, CDR1 MGHDK and CDR2 SYGVNS. This CDR3 contains 16 residues.

The gene calls are TRBV27 and TRBJ1-4; perhaps TRBD1 as D (6 bases). The germline V gene encodes CDR1 MNHEY and CDR2 SMNVEV (reference sequence). V was pared by 5 bases and J by 5 bases, with 15 bases between. This CDR3 comprises 15 residues. CDR3 amino acids: CASSPRQASNEKLFF. The CDR3 region has the DNA TGTGCCAGCAGTCCTAGACAGGCTTCCAATGAAAAACTGTTTTTT. The complete variable domain, with remaining parts taken from reference TRBV27 and TRBJ1-4, reads EAQVTQNPRYLITVTGKKLTVTCSQNMNHEYMSWYRQDPGLGLRQIYYSMNVEVTDKGDVPEGYKVSRKEKRNFPLILESPSPNQTSLYFCASSPRQASNEKLFFGSGTQLSVL.

This clonotype was counted a few times. The rearrangement joins TRBV29-1 to TRBJ2-6, with a possible D match to TRBD1 (5 bases). Germline CDR1 reads SQVTM; CDR2 reads ANQGSEA. The CDR3 has 16 amino acids. V gave up 4 bases and J gave up 0 bases, with 13 bases separating them. The CDR3 region is CSVVDSPYSGANVLTF. The CDR3 DNA reads as TGCAGCGTTGTAGACAGTCCTTACTCTGGGGCCAACGTCCTGACTTTC. The full variable domain, with the rest looked up from reference TRBV29-1 and TRBJ2-6, is SAVISQKPSRDICQRGTSLTIQCQVDSQVTMMFWYRQQPGQSLTLIATANQGSEATYESGFVIDKFPISRPNLTFSTLTVSNMSPEDSSIYLCSVVDSPYSGANVLTFGAGSRLTVL.